One sample yielded the 26 T cell receptor beta chains listed below, sequenced in a study of shared clonotypes between healthy human individuals. Sequenced by immunoSEQ multiplex PCR; TCRdb stores in-frame clones only, minus some. Of 600,000 to 750,000 clones in the sample, roughly 91% were seen once. The material sequenced was memory CD8+ T cells from PBMCs. Subset described: CD45RO+ cells pooled with CCR7-negative TemRA cells. The receptor set was obtained from a man younger than 35 in good health. Some clones in this sample may be carry-over from other donors' samples.

The chain recombines TRBV27 with TRBJ2-7, with 7 bases identical to TRBD2. With V trimmed by 2 bases and J by 0 bases, 16 bases remained unmatched. CDR1 MNHEY and CDR2 SMNVEV come from the germline V gene (reference sequence). CDR3 length: 19 amino acids. CDR3 amino acids: CASSLKGLGEGYSSYEQYF. The CDR3 DNA is TGTGCCAGCAGTTTAAAAGGCTTGGGGGAGGGCTATAGCTCCTACGAGCAGTACTTC.

This clone was counted a single time. The chain links TRBV4-1 to TRBJ2-1; D unresolved. Trimming took 1 base from V and 8 from J, leaving 9 bases between them. The germline CDR1 and CDR2 sequences are MGHRA and YSYEKL. This CDR3 is 13 amino acids long. The CDR3 here is CASSQVEFYEQFF. Written as DNA, the CDR3 is TGCGCCAGCAGCCAAGTAGAGTTTTATGAGCAGTTCTTC.

This clone was observed a single time. The chain combines TRBV27 with TRBJ1-5; D may be TRBD1 (5 bases). Between the trimmed V and J ends, which lost 5 bases and 6 bases, there was a span of 11 bases. CDR3 length: 13 amino acids. CDR1 and CDR2 (germline): MNHEY, SMNVEV (reference sequence). The CDR3 sequence: CASSPQGFQPQHF. The CDR3, as DNA: TGTGCCAGCAGTCCCCAGGGTTTTCAGCCCCAGCATTTT.

The chain joins TRBV5-1 to TRBJ2-7, with 9 bases identical to TRBD1. CDR1 and CDR2 (germline): SGHRS, YFSETQ. Germline trimming cut 4 bases from V and 7 bases from J; bases unmatched to any gene: 6. This CDR3 spans 13 amino acids. The CDR3 sequence is CASSLGTGWEQYF. In nucleotides, the CDR3 is TGCGCCAGCAGCCTAGGGACAGGGTGGGAGCAGTACTTC. Full variable domain (remainder filled in from reference TRBV5-1 and TRBJ2-7): KAGVTQTPRYLIKTRGQQVTLSCSPISGHRSVSWYQQTPGQGLQFLFEYFSETQRNKGNFPGRFSGRQFSNSRSEMNVSTLELGDSALYLCASSLGTGWEQYFGPGTRLTVT.

The chain recombines TRBV5-8 with TRBJ2-5; the D gene is possibly TRBD2 (5 bases). The ends were cut back, 1 base at V and 1 base at J, with 8 bases in the middle. The CDR3 spans 14 residues. The germline gives CDR1 SGHTS, CDR2 YDEGEE. In DNA, the CDR3 is TGTGCCAGCAGCTTGACCGGGATCCAAGAGACCCAGTACTTC. Amino acid sequence: CASSLTGIQETQYF.

This sequence joins TRBV27 and TRBJ1-1, with D possibly TRBD1 on 6 matching bases. Germline-derived CDR1 and CDR2 are MNHEY and SMNVEV (reference sequence). V was cut by 8 bases and J by 10 bases, with 17 bases left in between. The CDR3 contains 12 residues. The CDR3 DNA follows: TGTGCCAGCGGTACAGGGCTAACCCTAGCTTTCTTT. This codes for CASGTGLTLAFF.

This clone was seen only once. The chain joins TRBV11-2 to TRBJ1-1, with no clear D. CDR1 is SGHAT and CDR2 is FQNNGV in the germline V gene. V shed 5 bases and J shed 1 base, with 5 bases lying between them. CDR3 length equals 12 residues. The CDR3 sequence: CASSLTNTEAFF. In DNA form, the CDR3 reads TGTGCCAGCAGCCTTACGAACACTGAAGCTTTCTTT. The full variable domain, with the rest looked up from reference TRBV11-2 and TRBJ1-1, is EAGVAQSPRYKIIEKRQSVAFWCNPISGHATLYWYQQILGQGPKLLIQFQNNGVVDDSQLPKDRFSAERLKGVDSTLKIQPAKLEDSAVYLCASSLTNTEAFFGQGTRLTVV.

This chain connects TRBV30 to TRBJ1-5, with unresolved D. The CDR3 contains 13 residues. V lost 8 bases and J 6 bases, leaving 17 bases between the germline ends. Germline-derived CDR1 and CDR2 are GTSNPN and SVGIG (reference sequence). Here the CDR3 DNA reads TGTGCCGCCGTTTTCGGGCTTGGTCAGCCCCAGCATTTT. Translating it yields CAAVFGLGQPQHF.

The chain combines TRBV28 with TRBJ2-3, with D perhaps matching TRBD1 (7 bases). This CDR3 spans 17 amino acids. V gave up 5 bases and J gave up 2 bases, with 20 bases separating them. CDR1 MDHEN and CDR2 SYDVKM come from the germline V gene. CDR3 DNA sequence: TGTGCCAGCAGTGTACCCCAGGGGGGAATTAACACAGATACGCAGTATTTT. Its translation is CASSVPQGGINTDTQYF.

In its sample, this clone was seen once. The CDR3 sequence: CASSLAAGARAFF. The CDR3 DNA is TGTGCCAGCAGCTTGGCAGCGGGGGCAAGAGCTTTCTTT. The V and J genes are TRBV5-8 and TRBJ1-1; possibly TRBD1 for D (6 bases). Trimming cost V 0 bases and J 10 bases, with 13 bases left between them. This CDR3 spans 13 amino acids. Germline V gene sequence: CDR1 SGHTS, CDR2 YDEGEE.

The chain joins TRBV28 to TRBJ2-5; a weak D match, TRBD1 (6 bases). The CDR3 has 13 amino acids. Germline V lookup: CDR1 MDHEN, CDR2 SYDVKM. Trimming shortened V by 3 bases and J by 7 bases, and 12 bases separated the two germline ends. CDR3 protein: CASSFRAGATQYF. CDR3 DNA sequence: TGTGCCAGCAGTTTTAGGGCAGGGGCGACCCAGTACTTC.

The chain couples TRBV27 to TRBJ2-7, with a possible D match to TRBD2 (5 bases). V shed 0 bases and J shed 2 bases, with 14 bases lying between them. Germline loops: CDR1 MNHEY, CDR2 SMNVEV (reference sequence). The CDR3 consists of 16 residues. The CDR3 region is CASSLSRPLATYEQYF. The CDR3 coding sequence is TGTGCCAGCAGTTTATCGAGACCGCTAGCCACCTACGAGCAGTACTTC.

V usage is TRBV6-6 and J usage is TRBJ2-1; 8 positions agree with TRBD1. CDR1 and CDR2 (germline): MNHNY, SVGAGI (reference sequence). This CDR3 comprises 15 residues. Trimming at V came to 2 bases and at J to 6 bases, leaving 6 bases not matched to a gene. The CDR3 coding sequence is TGTGCCAGCAGTTACGGGGGACAGGTGGGCAATGAGCAGTTCTTC. This sequence encodes CASSYGGQVGNEQFF.

The CDR3 nucleotides are TGTGCCAGCTTGTGGGTCGGGGGGAGAGGGACCTCCGAGCAGTACTTC. Translating it yields CASLWVGGRGTSEQYF. The chain carries TRBV2 and TRBJ2-7, with TRBD2 matching over 7 bases. CDR1 SNHLY and CDR2 FYNNEI come from the germline V gene. The CDR3 runs 16 residues. With 8 bases clipped from V and 6 bases from J, the junction kept 19 bases outside the gene matches.

The chain links TRBV11-2 to TRBJ2-7; 11 bases are shared with TRBD2. With V trimmed by 1 base and J by 5 bases, 4 bases remained unmatched. The CDR3 is 15 amino acids. The germline gives CDR1 SGHAT, CDR2 FQNNGV. The CDR3 region has the DNA TGTGCCAGCAGCTTAGCTAGCGGGAGGAGGAACGAGCAGTACTTC. This translates into CASSLASGRRNEQYF.

Written as DNA, the CDR3 is TGTGCCAGCAGACGCGACAGGGGAGCCTACAATGAGCAGTTCTTC. Its protein is CASRRDRGAYNEQFF. This chain links TRBV6-6 with TRBJ2-1; 8 bases map to TRBD1. V trimming: 6 bases; J trimming: 2 bases; junction bases outside the gene matches: 6. CDR1 and CDR2 from the germline V gene are MNHNY and SVGAGI (reference sequence). The CDR3 has 15 amino acids.

J is TRBJ2-1 and V is TRBV27, with 11 bases identical to TRBD1. Trimming cost V 4 bases and J 6 bases; bases outside gene matches: 2. The CDR3 length is 14 residues. Germline lookup yields CDR1 MNHEY and CDR2 SMNVEV (reference sequence). In DNA, the CDR3 is TGTGCCAGCAGTTGGGACAGGGGGGTCAATGAGCAGTTCTTC. Its translation: CASSWDRGVNEQFF.

This chain joins TRBV9 and TRBJ1-5; 8 bases fit TRBD1. V was pared by 0 bases and J by 6 bases, with 5 bases of the junction left unmatched. Germline V gene sequence: CDR1 SGDLS, CDR2 YYNGEE. CDR3 length equals 15 residues. The CDR3 nucleotides are TGTGCCAGCAGCGTAGGTCAGGGGGCGGGTCAGCCCCAGCATTTT. Its translation is CASSVGQGAGQPQHF.

CDR3 coding DNA: TGTGCCAGCACCCCTCGGTGGGGGGATGGCTACACCTTC. Its protein product is CASTPRWGDGYTF. This chain uses TRBV11-2 with TRBJ1-2, with D perhaps TRBD1 (5 bases). Germline CDR1 reads SGHAT; CDR2 reads FQNNGV. The CDR3 runs 13 residues. Trimming took 7 bases from V and 6 from J, leaving 15 bases between them.

This clone was counted once. The chain uses TRBV27 and TRBJ2-7; TRBD2 matches at 9 bases. Germline trimming cut 6 bases from V and 3 bases from J; bases unmatched to any gene: 15. Germline V gene data show CDR1 as MNHEY and CDR2 as SMNVEV (reference sequence). CDR3 length equals 17 residues. CDR3 residues: CASSQPRWASGNYEQYF. The CDR3, as DNA: TGTGCCAGCAGCCAGCCCCGTTGGGCTAGCGGGAACTACGAGCAGTACTTC.

The DNA for the CDR3 is TGTGCCAGCGGGCGCACAAGGAGCAGCCGCCAAGAGACCCAGTACTTC. It specifies CASGRTRSSRQETQYF. The gene calls are TRBV28 and TRBJ2-5; D remains ambiguous. CDR1 is MDHEN, CDR2 SYDVKM, per germline. V lost 8 bases, J lost 1 base, and 20 bases lay in between. CDR3 length equals 16 residues.

This chain connects TRBV10-3 to TRBJ2-1; 7 nucleotides line up with TRBD1. Per the germline V gene, CDR1 is ENHRY and CDR2 is SYGVKD. This CDR3 is built from 16 residues. The V gene end was trimmed by 6 bases and the J gene end by 4 bases; junction bases not matched to a gene: 12. As DNA, the CDR3 is TGTGCCATCAGCGAGACCCGACAGGGAGAGTACAATGAGCAGTTCTTC. This encodes CAISETRQGEYNEQFF.

The rearrangement joins TRBV28 to TRBJ2-2, with D possibly TRBD1 on 6 matching bases. The germline V gene encodes CDR1 MDHEN and CDR2 SYDVKM. The CDR3 runs to 14 residues. V gave up 6 bases and J gave up 3 bases, with 11 bases separating them. In DNA form, the CDR3 reads TGTGCCAGCAGCAATGCAGGGGACACCGGGGAGCTGTTTTTT. Translating it yields CASSNAGDTGELFF.

The chain is built from TRBV13 and TRBJ2-1; D may be TRBD2 (6 bases). V was clipped by 5 bases and J by 4 bases, with 12 bases between them. The germline CDR1 and CDR2 sequences are PRHDT and FYEKMQ (reference sequence). This CDR3 spans 14 amino acids. CDR3 amino acids: CASSPRGLYNEQFF. The CDR3 nucleotides read TGTGCCAGCAGCCCACGGGGACTTTACAATGAGCAGTTCTTC.

This clone was found a few times. This rearrangement joins TRBV7-8 to TRBJ2-3; 15 nucleotides match TRBD2. After removal of 7 bases from V and 5 bases from J, the junction contained 4 bases not matched to a gene. The germline V gene encodes CDR1 SGHVS and CDR2 FQNEAQ. This CDR3 has 15 residues. As DNA, the CDR3 is TGTGCCAGCACCCCGGGACTAGCGGGAGGAGATACGCAGTATTTT. Amino acid sequence: CASTPGLAGGDTQYF.

In DNA form, the CDR3 reads TGTGCCAGCAGCGTAGATGGGGAGGCCGAGCAGTACTTC. Protein product: CASSVDGEAEQYF. The chain carries TRBV9 and TRBJ2-7; a weak D match, TRBD2 (6 bases). The CDR3 runs 13 residues. Germline lookup yields CDR1 SGDLS and CDR2 YYNGEE. With 0 bases removed from V and 6 bases from J, the gap between germline ends came to 10 bases.